Shown below are 8 T cell receptor beta chains from a single sample sequenced in a study of blood T cell repertoires in COVID-19. TCRdb's copy holds only in-frame clones and misses some; the assay was immunoSEQ multiplex PCR. Found here are 250,000 or so clones, more than 85% of them singletons; the top ten hold roughly 2.9%. The sample comprised PBMCs or T cells enriched from blood (not recorded which). The origin of the receptors is a man aged 40-55 years who had been exposed to COVID-19.

The chain recombines TRBV9 with TRBJ1-6; possibly TRBD1 for D (5 bases). Per germline, CDR1 SGDLS and CDR2 YYNGEE. Trimming left V 4 bases short and J 9 bases short, with 20 bases between. There are 16 residues in the CDR3. The CDR3 nucleotides read TGTGCCAGCAGCCCCCGGGGGGAGGGGATCCGTTCACCCCTCCACTTT. Translating gives CASSPRGEGIRSPLHF.

The rearrangement links TRBV4-1 to TRBJ1-1, with 7 positions matching TRBD1. There are 15 residues in the CDR3. Germline CDR1 is MGHRA and CDR2 is YSYEKL. V was clipped by 3 bases and J by 2 bases; unmatched bases: 6. The CDR3 region has the DNA TGCGCCAGCAGCCATACCGGGACAGACAACACTGAAGCTTTCTTT. It yields the protein CASSHTGTDNTEAFF.

The chain joins TRBV28 to TRBJ1-5, with 8 positions matching TRBD1. The CDR3 has 20 residues. Germline V CDR1 and CDR2: MDHEN, SYDVKM. Losses at the gene ends were 2 bases for V and 5 bases for J; bases not matched to a gene: 20. The DNA for the CDR3 is TGTGCCAGCAGTTTACTTAAATCGGCAGGGGGCTTTTTCGGTCATCAGCCCCAGCATTTT. Translated, it gives CASSLLKSAGGFFGHQPQHF.

V and J are TRBV28 and TRBJ2-3; D is unresolved. V lost 4 bases and J lost 0, with 14 bases in between. Germline-derived CDR1 and CDR2 are MDHEN and SYDVKM. The CDR3 has 16 amino acids. CDR3 sequence (DNA): TGTGCCAGCAGTTCAAGCCAACTCCGGAGCACAGATACGCAGTATTTT. Translating it yields CASSSSQLRSTDTQYF.

This chain connects TRBV29-1 to TRBJ1-1; D uncertain. Germline values: CDR1 SQVTM, CDR2 ANQGSEA. Trimming removed 4 bases at V and 5 bases at J, with 11 bases between. CDR3 length: 12 residues. CDR3: CSVVEDLTEAFF. CDR3 sequence (DNA): TGCAGCGTTGTTGAAGACTTGACTGAAGCTTTCTTT.

Notes on this clone: Sequence at one end of the junction differs from germline and may be a read error. The chain has TRBV27 and TRBJ2-7; TRBD2 matches at 14 bases. The CDR3 totals 13 residues. Germline loops: CDR1 MNHEY, CDR2 SMNVEV (reference sequence). The CDR3 here is CASSWGLAGELYF. For the CDR3, the DNA is TGTGCCAGCAGTTGGGGACTAGCGGGAGAGCTGTACTTC.

The chain is built from TRBV19 and TRBJ2-1; D gene uncertain. Per the germline V gene, CDR1 is LNHDA and CDR2 is SQIVND (reference sequence). The V end lost 6 bases, the J end lost 4 bases, and 16 bases lay between the germline ends. The length of the CDR3 is 15 residues. The CDR3 sequence: CASRPRNRGYNEQFF. The CDR3 DNA is TGTGCCAGTAGACCCCGGAACCGAGGTTACAATGAGCAGTTCTTC.

This rearrangement joins TRBV28 to TRBJ1-1; possible D gene TRBD1, 6 bases. V lost 5 bases and J 3 bases, leaving 25 bases between the germline ends. The CDR3 has 18 amino acids. Germline V CDR1 and CDR2: MDHEN, SYDVKM. CDR3 sequence reads: CASSPDPGTPPLYTEAFF. For the CDR3, the DNA is TGTGCCAGCAGTCCGGACCCCGGGACACCACCCTTATACACTGAAGCTTTCTTT.